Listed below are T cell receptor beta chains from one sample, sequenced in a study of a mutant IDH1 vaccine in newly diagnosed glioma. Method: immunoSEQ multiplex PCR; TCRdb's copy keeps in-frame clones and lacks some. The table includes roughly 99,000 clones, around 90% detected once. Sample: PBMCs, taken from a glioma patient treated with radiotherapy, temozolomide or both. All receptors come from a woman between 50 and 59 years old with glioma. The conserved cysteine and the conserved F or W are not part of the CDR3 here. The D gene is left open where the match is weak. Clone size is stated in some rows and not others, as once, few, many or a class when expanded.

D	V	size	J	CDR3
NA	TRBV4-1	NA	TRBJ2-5	ASSQEEGLMETQY
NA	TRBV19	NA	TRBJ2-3	ASAGTSTDTQY
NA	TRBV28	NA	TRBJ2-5	ASTLHRDHQETQY
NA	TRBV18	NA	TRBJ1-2	ASSPRSEGGYT
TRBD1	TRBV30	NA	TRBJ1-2	AWSTTRTGYGYI
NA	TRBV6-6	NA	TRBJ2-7	ASSDQGFYEQY
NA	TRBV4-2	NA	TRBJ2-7	ASSHPGAGGGYEQY
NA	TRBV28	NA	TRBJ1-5	ASSLGGAGNQPQH
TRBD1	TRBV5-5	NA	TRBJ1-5	ASSLGQGEQPQH
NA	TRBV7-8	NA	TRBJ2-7	ASSPYRVGYEQY
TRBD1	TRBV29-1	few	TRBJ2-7	SVPRQGAYEQY
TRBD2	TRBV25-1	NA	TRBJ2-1	ASSEYGSLAGEEQF
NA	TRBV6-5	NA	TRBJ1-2	ASSSGQHPYGYT
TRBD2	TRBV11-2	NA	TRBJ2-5	ASILGTLAGGTQY